This record concerns one T cell receptor (beta chain) sequence. This record comes from a study of blood T cell repertoires in COVID-19. V lost 5 bases to trimming and J lost 3 bases, with 14 bases between them. In germline, CDR1 is MGHDK, CDR2 SYGVNS. The CDR3 covers 14 residues. Only in-frame clones appear in the TCRdb table, and some are missing; sequencing was by immunoSEQ multiplex PCR. This table holds approximately 250,000 clones, more than 85% found once. The rearrangement joins TRBV25-1 to TRBJ2-7; D perhaps matches TRBD2 (5 bases). Input material: PBMCs or T cells enriched from blood (not recorded which). This receptor was taken from a man aged 35 to 55 who had been exposed to COVID-19. CDR3 nucleotides: TGTGCCAGCAGTTCAAGACTACCCGTCTACGAGCAGTACTTC. Translating it yields CASSSRLPVYEQYF.